A single sample is the source of the 23 T cell receptor beta chains below, sequenced in a study of blood T cell repertoires in COVID-19. TCRdb keeps only in-frame clones here, not all; method: immunoSEQ multiplex PCR. The sample has roughly 100,000 clones; about 72% are singletons. The material sequenced was peripheral blood. The receptors originated from a man in his 60s with active or convalescent COVID-19.

This chain connects TRBV18 to TRBJ2-7; 7 nucleotides line up with TRBD1. This CDR3 contains 14 residues. With V trimmed by 6 bases and J by 0 bases, 5 bases remained unmatched. The germline CDR1 and CDR2 sequences are KGHSH and LQKENI. The CDR3 DNA reads TGTGCCAGCTCCAGGGACAGCCTCTCCTACGAGCAGTACTTC. Its translation is CASSRDSLSYEQYF.

The chain is built from TRBV7-9 and TRBJ2-7, with D maybe TRBD2 (5 bases). Germline V gene data show CDR1 as SEHNR and CDR2 as FQNEAQ (reference sequence). This CDR3 contains 13 residues. Trimming removed 3 bases from V and 6 bases from J, with 12 bases in between. CDR3 coding DNA: TGTGCCAGCAGCTTGGACTTAAAGGGCGAGCAGTACTTC. The encoded protein is CASSLDLKGEQYF.

The rearrangement uses TRBV29-1 and TRBJ1-1; tentatively, D is TRBD1 (6 bases). V dropped 3 bases and J dropped 0 bases, with 8 bases sitting between them. CDR3 length equals 13 residues. Per germline, CDR1 SQVTM and CDR2 ANQGSEA. CDR3 sequence reads: CSVDRDMNTEAFF. The CDR3 nucleotides read TGCAGCGTTGATAGGGACATGAACACTGAAGCTTTCTTT.

V usage is TRBV11-2 and J usage is TRBJ2-7; TRBD2 agrees at 7 bases. The trim removed 1 base at V and 3 bases at J, leaving 3 bases unmatched. The CDR3 covers 14 residues. The V gene's germline CDR1 is SGHAT and CDR2 FQNNGV. CDR3 DNA sequence: TGTGCCAGCAGCTTAGCGGGAGGTGTCTACGAGCAGTACTTC. Its translation: CASSLAGGVYEQYF.

This clone was observed a few times. V gene TRBV5-4 combines with J gene TRBJ2-2; 7 bases align to TRBD2. This CDR3 is 12 amino acids long. Germline V CDR1 and CDR2: SGHNT, YYREEE (reference sequence). Germline trimming cut 3 bases from V and 14 bases from J; bases unmatched to any gene: 7. The CDR3 sequence: CASSSPTSLLFF. The CDR3 DNA sequence: TGTGCCAGCAGCTCCCCGACTAGCCTACTGTTTTTT.

This clone appeared once. This chain links TRBV19 with TRBJ2-3; 11 bases line up with TRBD2. The V segment lost 8 bases and the J segment 2 bases; nucleotides outside the gene matches: 6. The CDR3 consists of 15 residues. Germline CDR1 reads LNHDA; CDR2 reads SQIVND (reference sequence). The CDR3 DNA follows: TGTGCCAGTCTCGGACTAGCGGGCAACACAGATACGCAGTATTTT. Its protein product is CASLGLAGNTDTQYF.

The chain recombines TRBV28 with TRBJ2-7, with TRBD1 identical over 10 bases. The CDR3 is 15 residues long. Germline CDR1 reads MDHEN; CDR2 reads SYDVKM. Germline trimming cut 5 bases from V and 2 bases from J; bases unmatched to any gene: 6. CDR3 sequence: CASSPRGQGTYEQYV. Written as DNA, the CDR3 is TGTGCCAGCAGTCCACGGGGACAGGGGACCTACGAGCAGTACGTC.

CDR3 in amino acids: CASSQDLYRQETQYF. CDR3 DNA: TGCGCCAGCAGCCAAGATTTGTACAGGCAAGAGACCCAGTACTTC. The gene calls are TRBV4-1 and TRBJ2-5; maybe TRBD1 (5 bases). V lost 0 bases, J lost 2 bases, and 10 bases lay in between. Germline V gene sequence: CDR1 MGHRA, CDR2 YSYEKL. This CDR3 is 15 amino acids long.

The V call is TRBV18, the J call TRBJ1-6, with 7 bases identical to TRBD1. J lost 6 bases, V lost 1 base, and 3 bases had no gene match. The CDR3 covers 15 residues. Germline V lookup: CDR1 KGHSH, CDR2 LQKENI. CDR3 coding DNA: TGTGCCAGCTCACCACAGGGGGCTAGTAATTCACCCCTCCACTTT. Translated: CASSPQGASNSPLHF.

The chain recombines TRBV7-2 with TRBJ2-7, with 7 bases matching TRBD2. This CDR3 comprises 15 residues. With 4 bases clipped from V and 2 bases from J, the junction kept 8 bases outside the gene matches. Germline CDR1 is SGHTA and CDR2 is FQGNSA. CDR3 residues: CASSSGLELTYEQYF. The DNA for the CDR3 is TGTGCCAGCAGCTCCGGACTAGAATTGACCTACGAGCAGTACTTC.

This chain uses TRBV11-2 with TRBJ2-3; unclear D gene. The CDR3 length is 19 residues. Trimming removed 1 base from V and 2 bases from J, with 22 bases in between. Germline lookup yields CDR1 SGHAT and CDR2 FQNNGV. CDR3 sequence: CASSLGFSSHLLYTDTQYF. The CDR3 DNA reads TGTGCCAGCAGCTTAGGCTTTTCGAGTCATCTTTTATACACAGATACGCAGTATTTT.

The chain has TRBV10-2 and TRBJ2-2, with a possible D match to TRBD1 (6 bases). V was trimmed by 8 bases and J by 4 bases, leaving 17 bases between them. CDR3 length: 15 residues. Germline V gene sequence: CDR1 WSHSY, CDR2 SAAADI. CDR3 amino acids: CASYQGYTSTGELFF. Here the CDR3 DNA reads TGCGCCAGCTATCAGGGGTATACGAGCACCGGGGAGCTGTTTTTT.

This sequence joins TRBV27 and TRBJ1-4; D gene ambiguous. Germline V gene sequence: CDR1 MNHEY, CDR2 SMNVEV (reference sequence). The germline V and J ends were trimmed by 3 bases and 7 bases, with 15 bases remaining between them. The CDR3 runs to 15 residues. The CDR3 nucleotides read TGTGCCAGCAGTTTTTCGACCGGAGGTGGTGAAAAACTGTTTTTT. This encodes CASSFSTGGGEKLFF.

J is TRBJ2-3 and V is TRBV24-1, with 8 bases lining up with TRBD2. Germline V CDR1 and CDR2: KGHDR, SFDVKD. V trimming: 6 bases; J trimming: 1 base; junction bases outside the gene matches: 5. There are 15 residues in the CDR3. The CDR3 sequence: CATSMTSARTDTQYF. CDR3 nucleotides: TGTGCCACCAGTATGACTAGCGCCCGCACAGATACGCAGTATTTT.

The chain combines TRBV3-1 (or the pseudogene TRBV3-2) with TRBJ2-7, with 8 bases matching TRBD1. Germline CDR1 reads LGHDT; CDR2 reads YNNKEL (reference sequence). CDR3 length: 14 amino acids. With V trimmed by 4 bases and J by 2 bases, 4 bases remained unmatched. The DNA of the CDR3 is TGTGCCAGCAGCCGACGACAGGGGCCCTACGAGCAGTACTTC. This encodes CASSRRQGPYEQYF.

This clone was detected only once. The genes are TRBV19 and TRBJ2-6; possible D gene TRBD1, 5 bases. The CDR3 extends over 15 amino acids. Germline CDR1 is LNHDA and CDR2 is SQIVND (reference sequence). V was clipped by 3 bases and J by 4 bases, with 10 bases between them. As DNA, the CDR3 is TGTGCCAGTAGTATGGGGCAAGCAGGGGCCAACGTCCTGACTTTC. Its translation: CASSMGQAGANVLTF.

This chain joins TRBV5-8 and TRBJ2-1; TRBD2 matches at 7 bases. Trimming cost V 4 bases and J 9 bases; bases outside gene matches: 4. Germline V gene lookup returns CDR1 SGHTS and CDR2 YDEGEE. This CDR3 comprises 12 residues. The CDR3 DNA follows: TGTGCCAGCAGCAGACTAGCAAGTGAGCAGTTCTTC. The encoded protein is CASSRLASEQFF.

This clone was observed a single time. The chain recombines TRBV7-2 with TRBJ2-3; possible D gene TRBD2, 5 bases. Trimming shortened V by 5 bases and J by 4 bases, and 19 bases separated the two germline ends. Germline V gene lookup returns CDR1 SGHTA and CDR2 FQGNSA. CDR3 length equals 16 residues. The CDR3 is CASSPPDSKSADTQYF. CDR3 DNA: TGTGCCAGCAGCCCCCCGGACTCTAAAAGCGCAGATACGCAGTATTTT.

The chain recombines TRBV2 with TRBJ1-3, with D possibly matching TRBD1 (5 bases). Germline V lookup: CDR1 SNHLY, CDR2 FYNNEI. The CDR3 sequence is 14 residues long. Trimming pared 2 bases from V and 2 bases from J, leaving 7 bases between. CDR3: CASSEPGTGNTIYF. The CDR3 nucleotides read TGTGCCAGCAGTGAACCAGGGACTGGAAACACCATATATTTT.

The genes are TRBV6-6 and TRBJ1-1; perhaps TRBD1 as D (6 bases). From germline, CDR1 is MNHNY and CDR2 SVGAGI (reference sequence). The CDR3 runs to 13 residues. V was clipped by 4 bases and J by 1 base, with 7 bases between them. The CDR3 region is CASSWTENTEAFF. The CDR3 DNA reads as TGTGCCAGCAGTTGGACAGAGAACACTGAAGCTTTCTTT.

The V gene is TRBV5-8, the J gene TRBJ2-1; D is undetermined. This CDR3 is 15 amino acids long. Looked up from germline, CDR1 is SGHTS and CDR2 is YDEGEE. V gave up 2 bases and J gave up 2 bases, with 11 bases separating them. CDR3 amino acids: CASSFRGSAYNEQFF. The CDR3 DNA reads as TGTGCCAGCAGCTTTAGAGGATCCGCCTACAATGAGCAGTTCTTC.

The chain has TRBV4-1 and TRBJ2-7, with 7 bases that match TRBD2. CDR1 MGHRA and CDR2 YSYEKL come from the germline V gene. The CDR3 covers 13 residues. The junction had 2 bases not matched to a gene; V was cut back by 4 bases and J by 2 bases. The CDR3 DNA is TGCGCCAGCAGCCGTGGACTAGCCTACGAGCAGTACTTC. Protein sequence: CASSRGLAYEQYF.

This clone was detected only a few times. The chain recombines TRBV6-5 with TRBJ2-1, with TRBD2 identical over 13 bases. The CDR3 spans 15 residues. Germline CDR1 MNHEY, CDR2 SVGAGI. V gave up 6 bases and J gave up 9 bases; unmatched junction bases: 8. DNA for the CDR3: TGTGCCAGCAGGACCGGACTAGCGGGAGACTTTGAGCAGTTCTTC. It encodes CASRTGLAGDFEQFF.